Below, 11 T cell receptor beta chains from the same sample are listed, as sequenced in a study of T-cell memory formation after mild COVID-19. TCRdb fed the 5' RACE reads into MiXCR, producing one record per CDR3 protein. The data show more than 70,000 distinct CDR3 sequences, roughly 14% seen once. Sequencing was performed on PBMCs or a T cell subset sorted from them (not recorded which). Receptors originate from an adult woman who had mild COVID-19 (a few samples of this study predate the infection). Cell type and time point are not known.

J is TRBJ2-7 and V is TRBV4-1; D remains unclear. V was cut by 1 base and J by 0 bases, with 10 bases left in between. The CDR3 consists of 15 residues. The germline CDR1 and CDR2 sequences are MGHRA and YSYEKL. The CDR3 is CASSQGSGSSYEQYF. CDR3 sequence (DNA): TGCGCCAGCAGCCAAGGCTCAGGTAGCTCCTACGAGCAGTACTTC.

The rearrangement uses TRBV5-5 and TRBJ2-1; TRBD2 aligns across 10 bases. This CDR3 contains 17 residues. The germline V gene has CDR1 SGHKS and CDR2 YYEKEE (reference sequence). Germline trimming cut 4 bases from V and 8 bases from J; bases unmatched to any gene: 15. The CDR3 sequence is CASSPEASGSFVHEQFF. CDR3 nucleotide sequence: TGTGCCAGCAGCCCGGAGGCTAGCGGGAGTTTCGTCCATGAGCAGTTCTTC.

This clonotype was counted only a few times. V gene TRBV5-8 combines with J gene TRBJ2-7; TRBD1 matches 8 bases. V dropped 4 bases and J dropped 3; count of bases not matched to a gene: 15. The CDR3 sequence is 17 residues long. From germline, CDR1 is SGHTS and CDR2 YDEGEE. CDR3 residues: CASSPRDRTDPNYEQYF. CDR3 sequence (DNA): TGTGCCAGCAGCCCCCGGGACAGGACTGACCCCAACTACGAGCAGTACTTC. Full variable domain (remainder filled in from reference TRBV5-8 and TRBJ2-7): EAGVTQSPTHLIKTRGQQATLRCSPISGHTSVYWYQQALGLGLQFLLWYDEGEERNRGNFPPRFSGRQFPNYSSELNVNALELEDSALYLCASSPRDRTDPNYEQYFGPGTRLTVT.

This CDR3 is CASSLAGTPRGEQYF. The CDR3 DNA reads as TGTGCCAGCAGCTTAGCGGGGACTCCAAGAGGAGAGCAGTACTTC. The chain combines TRBV7-6 with TRBJ2-7; TRBD2 is a possible D gene (6 bases). CDR3 size: 15 residues. V lost 0 bases, J lost 7 bases, and 16 bases lay in between. Germline V lookup: CDR1 SGHVS, CDR2 FNYEAQ. Filled out from reference TRBV7-6 and TRBJ2-7, the complete variable domain reads GAGVSQSPRYKVTKRGQDVALRCDPISGHVSLYWYRQALGQGPEFLTYFNYEAQQDKSGLPNDRFSAERPEGSISTLTIQRTEQRDSAMYRCASSLAGTPRGEQYFGPGTRLTVT.

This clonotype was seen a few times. CDR3 nucleotide sequence: TGCAGCGTCCTCGGGCGGGGGGGACGATACGAGCAGTACTTC. It codes for CSVLGRGGRYEQYF. J is TRBJ2-7 and V is TRBV29-1; 9 bases are a match to TRBD2. After removal of 6 bases from V and 4 bases from J, the junction contained 10 bases not matched to a gene. Per the germline V gene, CDR1 is SQVTM and CDR2 is ANQGSEA. The CDR3 contains 14 residues.

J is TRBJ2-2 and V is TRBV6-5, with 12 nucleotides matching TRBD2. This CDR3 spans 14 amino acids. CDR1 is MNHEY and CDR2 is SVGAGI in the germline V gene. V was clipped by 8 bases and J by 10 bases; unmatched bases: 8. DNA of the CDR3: TGTGCCAGCTCGGGACTAGCGGGTGCGGAGGAGCTGTTTTTT. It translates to CASSGLAGAEELFF.

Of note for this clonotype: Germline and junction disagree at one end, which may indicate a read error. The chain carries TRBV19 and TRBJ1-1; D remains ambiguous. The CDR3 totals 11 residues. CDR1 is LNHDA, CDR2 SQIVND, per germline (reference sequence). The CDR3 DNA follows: TGTGCCAGTAGTATAGCCGGGAAAGCCTTCTTT. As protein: CASSIAGKAFF.

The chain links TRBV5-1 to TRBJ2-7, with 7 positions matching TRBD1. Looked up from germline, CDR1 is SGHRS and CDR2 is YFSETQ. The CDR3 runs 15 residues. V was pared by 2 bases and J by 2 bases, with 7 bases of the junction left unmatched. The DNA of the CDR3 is TGCGCCAGCAGCTTCACCGGGACAGCCCCCTACGAGCAGTACTTC. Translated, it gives CASSFTGTAPYEQYF.

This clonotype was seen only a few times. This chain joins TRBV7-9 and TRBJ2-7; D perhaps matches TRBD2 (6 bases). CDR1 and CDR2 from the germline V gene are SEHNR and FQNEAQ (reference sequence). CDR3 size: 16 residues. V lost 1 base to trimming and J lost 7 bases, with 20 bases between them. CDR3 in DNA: TGTGCCAGCAGCTTAGAGGTGGGAGGCCCCACGGGGGAGCAGTACTTC. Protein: CASSLEVGGPTGEQYF.

Here the CDR3 reads CASSAFAGQSYEQYF. DNA of the CDR3: TGTGCCAGCAGCGCCTTTGCAGGGCAGTCCTACGAGCAGTACTTC. The chain links TRBV11-1 to TRBJ2-7; D perhaps matches TRBD1 (5 bases). Germline V gives CDR1 SGHAT, CDR2 FQDESV (reference sequence). This CDR3 comprises 15 residues. Trimming took 5 bases from V and 1 from J, leaving 15 bases between them.

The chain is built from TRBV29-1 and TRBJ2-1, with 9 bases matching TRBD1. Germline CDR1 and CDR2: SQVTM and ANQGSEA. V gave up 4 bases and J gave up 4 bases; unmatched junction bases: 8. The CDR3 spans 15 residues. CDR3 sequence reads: CSVGGQGMLYNEQFF. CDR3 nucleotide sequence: TGCAGCGTTGGAGGACAGGGGATGTTGTACAATGAGCAGTTCTTC.